The 13 T cell receptor beta chains reported below all come from one sample, sequenced in a study of cytomegalovirus exposure and HLA in healthy donors. The assay was immunoSEQ multiplex PCR, and TCRdb's table has in-frame clones only and misses some. Of more than 50,000 clones in the sample, roughly 94% are singletons; the top ten hold under 3%. Sequenced sample: PBMCs. The source is a man younger than 35 in good health and CMV-seronegative.

The rearrangement links TRBV12-1 to TRBJ2-7; the table gives TRBD1 as D, unverified against the DNA. TRBV12-1 is marked as a pseudogene. CDR3 length equals 14 residues. CDR3 sequence: CASSLAGTAYEQYF. The CDR3 DNA reads TGTGCCAGCAGCTTGGCCGGGACAGCCTACGAGCAGTACTTC.

The chain recombines TRBV4-3 with TRBJ1-5, with D maybe TRBD1 (5 bases). This CDR3 spans 15 amino acids. V was clipped by 2 bases and J by 5 bases, with 13 bases between them. In germline, CDR1 is LGHNA, CDR2 YSLEER. In nucleotides, the CDR3 is TGCGCCAGCAGCCAAAAAAAGACAGCTGATCAGCCCCAGCATTTT. Residues: CASSQKKTADQPQHF.

The J gene is TRBJ2-1, the V gene TRBV11-2, with D possibly being TRBD2 (5 bases). Germline CDR1 is SGHAT and CDR2 is FQNNGV. V dropped 0 bases and J dropped 6 bases, with 15 bases sitting between them. The CDR3 spans 16 residues. DNA for the CDR3: TGTGCCAGCAGCTTAGATAGGATTAACGGGATCAATGAGCAGTTCTTC. This gives the protein CASSLDRINGINEQFF.

Details on this clone: One end of the junction does not line up with germline, which may come from a read error. This chain joins TRBV6-1 and TRBJ1-4, with 9 bases aligning to TRBD1. Germline V lookup: CDR1 MNHNS, CDR2 SASEGT. The CDR3 sequence is 14 residues long. CDR3 region: CASSAHLEGQGATF. The DNA for the CDR3 is TGTGCCAGCAGTGCACATCTTGAGGGACAGGGAGCGACTTTT.

The V and J genes are TRBV2 and TRBJ2-7; TRBD2 aligns across 7 bases. V lost 3 bases and J lost 2; bases outside the gene matches: 7. CDR3 length equals 15 residues. CDR1 is SNHLY, CDR2 FYNNEI, per germline. The CDR3 spells CASSDISGPPYEQYF. The CDR3 DNA reads as TGTGCCAGCAGTGATATTAGCGGGCCCCCCTACGAGCAGTACTTC.

The J gene is TRBJ2-3, the V gene TRBV5-1; D might be TRBD1 (5 bases). The germline V gene has CDR1 SGHRS and CDR2 YFSETQ. CDR3 length: 15 amino acids. Between the trimmed V and J ends, which lost 2 bases and 0 bases, there was a span of 10 bases. CDR3: CASSFVGASTDTQYF. As DNA, the CDR3 is TGCGCCAGCAGCTTCGTAGGGGCTAGCACAGATACGCAGTATTTT.

V gene TRBV6-1 combines with J gene TRBJ2-1, with 8 bases aligning to TRBD2. Germline assignment: CDR1 MNHNS and CDR2 SASEGT. CDR3 size: 14 residues. J was trimmed by 6 bases and V by 5 bases; bases with no gene match: 6. As DNA, the CDR3 is TGTGCCAGCAGTAGGTCCGGGGGGGGCAATGAGCAGTTCTTC. As protein: CASSRSGGGNEQFF.

This sequence joins TRBV5-6 and TRBJ1-3; D unresolved. The CDR3 runs 14 residues. V was pared by 0 bases and J by 2 bases, with 6 bases between. Germline CDR1 and CDR2: SGHDT and YYEEEE. CDR3: CASSLGVPGNTIYF. The DNA of the CDR3 is TGTGCCAGCAGCTTGGGAGTTCCTGGAAACACCATATATTTT.

The chain links TRBV30 to TRBJ1-2, with 8 bases that match TRBD1. The CDR3 runs to 14 residues. V was clipped by 1 base and J by 5 bases; unmatched bases: 6. Germline V gives CDR1 GTSNPN, CDR2 SVGIG (reference sequence). The CDR3 spells CAWSGQGRRYGYTF. DNA of the CDR3: TGTGCCTGGAGTGGACAGGGGCGGCGATATGGCTACACCTTC.

The chain links TRBV9 to TRBJ2-5; D perhaps matches TRBD1 (9 bases). This CDR3 has 20 amino acids. Trimming left V 4 bases short and J 1 base short, with 29 bases between. Germline lookup yields CDR1 SGDLS and CDR2 YYNGEE. The CDR3 sequence is CASSWGQGTLVAGFQETQYF. Written as DNA, the CDR3 is TGTGCCAGCAGCTGGGGACAGGGTACTTTGGTAGCGGGATTCCAAGAGACCCAGTACTTC.

The table lists this clone with a few counts. This chain joins TRBV5-3 and TRBJ2-7; the match to TRBD1 covers 9 bases. TRBV5-3 is flagged as an ORF with uncertain function. The CDR3 sequence is 15 residues long. V dropped 7 bases and J dropped 1; count of bases not matched to a gene: 9. CDR3: CARFPAGQGSYEQYF. The CDR3, as DNA: TGTGCCAGATTCCCCGCGGGACAGGGTTCCTACGAGCAGTACTTC.

The gene calls are TRBV25-1 and TRBJ1-4, with 7 bases aligning to TRBD1. This CDR3 region has 16 residues. Germline V gene lookup returns CDR1 MGHDK and CDR2 SYGVNS. The V segment lost 8 bases and the J segment 0 bases; nucleotides outside the gene matches: 9. The CDR3 nucleotides read TGTGCCAGCGGAGGGGGACAGCTCGCAACTAATGAAAAACTGTTTTTT. Amino acids: CASGGGQLATNEKLFF.

This rearrangement joins TRBV2 to TRBJ1-1, with TRBD1 matching 7 bases. Germline CDR1 is SNHLY and CDR2 is FYNNEI. The CDR3 is 14 residues long. J was trimmed by 5 bases and V by 5 bases; bases with no gene match: 8. The CDR3 sequence is CASSRQGTETEAFF. Here the CDR3 DNA reads TGTGCCAGCAGTAGACAGGGAACGGAGACTGAAGCTTTCTTT.